The following is a TCR beta chain sequence with its context. Its target is not known. TCRdb re-called the reads through MiXCR, storing one row per CDR3 protein. This sample has about 310,000 distinct CDR3 sequences, with roughly 15% found just once. This sample stems from a study of T cell repertoires in cytomegalovirus infection. Study-wide context: Public TCR beta signatures indicated both CMV infection and matching HLA type.

Broader study findings: Cumulative frequency of public TCR beta families picked out carriers of CMV plus the relevant HLA. CMV-specific TCR beta clonotypes restricted by HLA-C were the ones dominating the ex vivo response.

The sequence was collected from a human donor in good health (CMV status not recorded). Some clones in this sample may be carry-over from other donors' samples. Sequenced: PBMCs.

CDR3: CASSESGGTDTEAFF. Here the CDR3 DNA reads TGTGCCAGCAGTGAGTCGGGCGGGACTGACACTGAAGCTTTCTTT. V usage is TRBV28 and J usage is TRBJ1-1, with a possible D match to TRBD1 (5 bases). The CDR3 has 15 amino acids. V lost 5 bases, J lost 3 bases, and 16 bases lay in between. From germline, CDR1 is MDHEN and CDR2 SYDVKM.